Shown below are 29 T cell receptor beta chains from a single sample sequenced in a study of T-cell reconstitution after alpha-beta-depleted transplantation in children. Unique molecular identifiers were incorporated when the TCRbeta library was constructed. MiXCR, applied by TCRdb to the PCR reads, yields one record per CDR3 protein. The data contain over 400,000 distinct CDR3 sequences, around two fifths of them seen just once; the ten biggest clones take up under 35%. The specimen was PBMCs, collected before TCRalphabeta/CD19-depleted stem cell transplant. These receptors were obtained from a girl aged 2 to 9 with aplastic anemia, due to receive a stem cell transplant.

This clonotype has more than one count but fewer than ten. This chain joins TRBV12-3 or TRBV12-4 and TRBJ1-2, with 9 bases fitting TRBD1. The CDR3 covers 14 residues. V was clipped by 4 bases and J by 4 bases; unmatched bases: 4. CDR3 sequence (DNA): TGTGCCAGCAGTTCTCCGGGACAGGGCTATGGCTACACCTTC. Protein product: CASSSPGQGYGYTF.

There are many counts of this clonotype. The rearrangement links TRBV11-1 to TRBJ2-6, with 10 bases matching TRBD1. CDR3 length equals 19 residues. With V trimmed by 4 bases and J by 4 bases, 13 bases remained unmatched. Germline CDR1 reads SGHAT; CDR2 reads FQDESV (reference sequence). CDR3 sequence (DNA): TGTGCCAGCAGCTCGTCCCCCGGGACAGGGGATGACGGGGCCAACGTCCTGACTTTC. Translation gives CASSSSPGTGDDGANVLTF.

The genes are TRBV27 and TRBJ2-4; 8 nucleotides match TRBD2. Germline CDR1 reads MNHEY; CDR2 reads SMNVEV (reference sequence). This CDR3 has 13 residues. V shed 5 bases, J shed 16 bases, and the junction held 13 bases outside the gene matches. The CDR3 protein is CASSDPLGTSRYF. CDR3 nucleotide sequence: TGTGCCAGCAGTGACCCTCTAGGGACTAGTCGTTACTTC.

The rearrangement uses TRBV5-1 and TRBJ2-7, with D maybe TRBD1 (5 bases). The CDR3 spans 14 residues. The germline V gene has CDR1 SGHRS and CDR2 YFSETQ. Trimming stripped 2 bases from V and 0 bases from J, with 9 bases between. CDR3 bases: TGCGCCAGCAGCTTTCAGGGATTCTCCTACGAGCAGTACTTC. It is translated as CASSFQGFSYEQYF. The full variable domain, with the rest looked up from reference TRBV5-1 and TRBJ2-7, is KAGVTQTPRYLIKTRGQQVTLSCSPISGHRSVSWYQQTPGQGLQFLFEYFSETQRNKGNFPGRFSGRQFSNSRSEMNVSTLELGDSALYLCASSFQGFSYEQYFGPGTRLTVT.

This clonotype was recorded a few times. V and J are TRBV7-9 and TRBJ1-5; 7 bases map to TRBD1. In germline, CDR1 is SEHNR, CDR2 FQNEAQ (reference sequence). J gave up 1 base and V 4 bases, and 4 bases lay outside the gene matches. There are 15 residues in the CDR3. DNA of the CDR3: TGTGCCAGCAGCTCAGACAGGGAAAGCAATCAGCCCCAGCATTTT. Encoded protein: CASSSDRESNQPQHF.

In nucleotides, the CDR3 is TGTGCCAGCAGCTTGGAGGTAGCGGGGGAGGCCGGGGAGCTGTTTTTT. Amino acids: CASSLEVAGEAGELFF. The V call is TRBV5-6, the J call TRBJ2-2; 9 nucleotides line up with TRBD2. Trimming at V came to 0 bases and at J to 6 bases, leaving 6 bases not matched to a gene. CDR3 length: 16 residues. Per the germline V gene, CDR1 is SGHDT and CDR2 is YYEEEE.

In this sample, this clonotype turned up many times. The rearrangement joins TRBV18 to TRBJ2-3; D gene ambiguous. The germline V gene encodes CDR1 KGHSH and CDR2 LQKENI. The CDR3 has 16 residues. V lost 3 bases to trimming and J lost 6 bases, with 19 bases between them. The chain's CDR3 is CASSPVGRTAQDTQYF. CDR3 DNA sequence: TGTGCCAGCTCACCCGTTGGCCGGACCGCGCAGGATACGCAGTATTTT.

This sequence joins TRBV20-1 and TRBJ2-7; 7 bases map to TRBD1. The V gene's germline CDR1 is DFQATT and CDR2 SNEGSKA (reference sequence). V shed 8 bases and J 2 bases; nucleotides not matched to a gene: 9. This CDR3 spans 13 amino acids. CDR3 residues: CSSDRTLPYEQYF. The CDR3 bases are TGCAGTTCGGACAGGACCTTACCCTACGAGCAGTACTTC.

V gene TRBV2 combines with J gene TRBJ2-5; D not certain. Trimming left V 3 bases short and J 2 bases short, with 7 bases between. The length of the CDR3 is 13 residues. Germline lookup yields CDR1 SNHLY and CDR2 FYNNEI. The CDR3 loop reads CASSDSGQETQYF. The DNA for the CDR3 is TGTGCCAGCAGTGATTCCGGGCAAGAGACCCAGTACTTC.

The CDR3 loop reads CASSRLGGELFF. The CDR3, as DNA: TGTGCCAGCAGCCGCCTCGGGGGGGAGCTGTTTTTT. The gene calls are TRBV7-2 and TRBJ2-2; no clear D. V lost 5 bases and J 8 bases, leaving 9 bases between the germline ends. The CDR3 has 12 amino acids. Germline V lookup: CDR1 SGHTA, CDR2 FQGNSA. The whole variable domain, remainder taken from reference TRBV7-2 and TRBJ2-2, is GAGVSQSPSNKVTEKGKDVELRCDPISGHTALYWYRQSLGQGLEFLIYFQGNSAPDKSGLPSDRFSAERTGGSVSTLTIQRTQQEDSAVYLCASSRLGGELFFGEGSRLTVL.

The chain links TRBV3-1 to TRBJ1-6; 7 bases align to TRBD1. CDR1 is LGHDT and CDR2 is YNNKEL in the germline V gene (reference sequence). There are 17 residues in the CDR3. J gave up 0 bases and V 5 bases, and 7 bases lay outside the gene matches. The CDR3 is CASSGRTGASYNSPLHF. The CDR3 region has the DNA TGTGCCAGCAGCGGAAGAACAGGGGCCTCCTATAATTCACCCCTCCACTTT.

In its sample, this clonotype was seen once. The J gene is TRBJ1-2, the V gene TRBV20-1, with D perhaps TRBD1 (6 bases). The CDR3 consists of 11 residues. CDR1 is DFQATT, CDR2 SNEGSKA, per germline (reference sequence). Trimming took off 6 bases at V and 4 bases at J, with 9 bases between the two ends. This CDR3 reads CSALQGYGYTF. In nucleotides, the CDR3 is TGCAGTGCACTACAGGGCTATGGCTACACCTTC.

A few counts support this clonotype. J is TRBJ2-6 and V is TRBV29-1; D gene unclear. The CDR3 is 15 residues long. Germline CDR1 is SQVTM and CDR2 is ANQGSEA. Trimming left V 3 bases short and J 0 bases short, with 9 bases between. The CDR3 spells CSVEVISSGANVLTF. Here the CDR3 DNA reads TGCAGCGTTGAGGTGATCAGCTCTGGGGCCAACGTCCTGACTTTC.

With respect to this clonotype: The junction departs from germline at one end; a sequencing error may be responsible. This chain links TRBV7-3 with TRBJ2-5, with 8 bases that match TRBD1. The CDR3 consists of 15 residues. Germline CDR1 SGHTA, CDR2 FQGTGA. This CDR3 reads CASSLTAGGKETQYF. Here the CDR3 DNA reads TGTGCCAGCAGCCTAACGGCAGGGGGCAAGGAGACCCAGTACTTC.

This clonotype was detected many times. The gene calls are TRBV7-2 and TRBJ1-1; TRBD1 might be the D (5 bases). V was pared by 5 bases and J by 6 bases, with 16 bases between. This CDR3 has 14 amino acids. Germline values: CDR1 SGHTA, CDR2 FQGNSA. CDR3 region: CASSLKVGEAEAFF. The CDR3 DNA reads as TGTGCCAGCAGCCTTAAGGTGGGGGAGGCTGAAGCTTTCTTT.

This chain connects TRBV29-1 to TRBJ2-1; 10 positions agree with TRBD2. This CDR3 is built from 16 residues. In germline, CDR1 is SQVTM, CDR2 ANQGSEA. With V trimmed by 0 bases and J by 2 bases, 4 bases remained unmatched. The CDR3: CSVEEPGLATYNEQFF. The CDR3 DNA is TGCAGCGTTGAAGAACCGGGACTAGCGACCTACAATGAGCAGTTCTTC.

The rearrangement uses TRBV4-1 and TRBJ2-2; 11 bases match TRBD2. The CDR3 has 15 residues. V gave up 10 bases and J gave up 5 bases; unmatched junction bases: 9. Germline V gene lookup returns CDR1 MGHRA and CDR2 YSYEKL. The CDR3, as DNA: TGCGCCAACAGACCGACTAGCGGGGATACCGGGGAGCTGTTTTTT. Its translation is CANRPTSGDTGELFF.

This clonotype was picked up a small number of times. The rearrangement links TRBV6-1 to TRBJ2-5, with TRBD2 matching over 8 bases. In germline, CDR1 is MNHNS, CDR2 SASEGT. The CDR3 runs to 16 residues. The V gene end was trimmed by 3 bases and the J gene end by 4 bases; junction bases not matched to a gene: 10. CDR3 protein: CASSERREALRETQYF. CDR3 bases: TGTGCCAGCAGTGAGCGGCGGGAGGCCCTTCGAGAGACCCAGTACTTC.

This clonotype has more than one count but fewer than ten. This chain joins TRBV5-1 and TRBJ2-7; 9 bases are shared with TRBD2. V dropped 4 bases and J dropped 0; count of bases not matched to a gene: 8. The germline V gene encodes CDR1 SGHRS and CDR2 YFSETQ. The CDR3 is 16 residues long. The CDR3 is CASSHRSGRYSYEQYF. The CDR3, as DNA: TGCGCCAGCAGCCACCGGAGCGGGAGGTACTCCTACGAGCAGTACTTC.

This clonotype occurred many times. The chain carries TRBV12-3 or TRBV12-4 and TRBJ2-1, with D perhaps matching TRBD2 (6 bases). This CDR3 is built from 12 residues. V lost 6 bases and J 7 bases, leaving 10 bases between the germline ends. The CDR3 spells CASRSLANEQFF. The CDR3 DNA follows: TGTGCCAGCAGATCGCTAGCGAATGAGCAGTTCTTC.

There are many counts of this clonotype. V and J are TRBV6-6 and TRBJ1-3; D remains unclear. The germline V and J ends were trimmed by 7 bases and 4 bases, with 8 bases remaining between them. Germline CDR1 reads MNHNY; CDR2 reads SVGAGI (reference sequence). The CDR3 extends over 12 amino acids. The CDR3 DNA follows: TGTGCCAGCATATCAGAGGGAAACACCATATATTTT. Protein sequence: CASISEGNTIYF.

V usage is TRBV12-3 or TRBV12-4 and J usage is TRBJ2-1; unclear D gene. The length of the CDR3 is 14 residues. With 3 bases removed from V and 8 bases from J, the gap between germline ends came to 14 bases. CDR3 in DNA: TGTGCCAGCAGTTTTAGTGGACCCTCCGATGAGCAGTTCTTC. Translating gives CASSFSGPSDEQFF.

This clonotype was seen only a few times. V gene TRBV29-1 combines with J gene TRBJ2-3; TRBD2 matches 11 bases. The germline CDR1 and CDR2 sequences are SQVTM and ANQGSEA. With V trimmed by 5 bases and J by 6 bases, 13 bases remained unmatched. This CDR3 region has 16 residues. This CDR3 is CSVTYSGRANTDTQYF. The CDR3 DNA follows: TGCAGCGTTACCTATAGCGGGAGGGCTAATACGGATACGCAGTATTTT.

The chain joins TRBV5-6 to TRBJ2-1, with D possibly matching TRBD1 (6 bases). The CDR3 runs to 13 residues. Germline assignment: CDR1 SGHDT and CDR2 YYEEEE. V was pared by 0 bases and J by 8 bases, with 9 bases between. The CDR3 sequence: CASSLAWGHEQFF. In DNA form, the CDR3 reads TGTGCCAGCAGCTTGGCCTGGGGGCATGAGCAGTTCTTC.

The CDR3 is CAISEGFAEQFF. CDR3 nucleotide sequence: TGTGCCATCAGTGAAGGGTTCGCTGAGCAGTTCTTC. This chain uses TRBV10-3 with TRBJ2-1; no clear D gene. Deletions cut 3 bases from V and 9 bases from J, with 9 bases between. Per germline, CDR1 ENHRY and CDR2 SYGVKD. The CDR3 has 12 amino acids.

The CDR3 protein is CSVERLGEETQYF. CDR3 DNA: TGCAGCGTTGAAAGACTGGGAGAGGAGACCCAGTACTTC. The chain employs TRBV29-1 and TRBJ2-5; D is perhaps TRBD2 (5 bases). This CDR3 spans 13 amino acids. Germline CDR1 is SQVTM and CDR2 is ANQGSEA. Trimming took 2 bases from V and 5 from J, leaving 12 bases between them.

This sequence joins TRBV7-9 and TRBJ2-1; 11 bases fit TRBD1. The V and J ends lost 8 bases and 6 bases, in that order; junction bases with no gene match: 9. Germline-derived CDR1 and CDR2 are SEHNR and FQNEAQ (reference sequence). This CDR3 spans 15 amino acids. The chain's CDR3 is CASSPPGQGGNEQFF. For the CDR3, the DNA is TGTGCCAGCTCGCCCCCGGGACAGGGGGGCAATGAGCAGTTCTTC.

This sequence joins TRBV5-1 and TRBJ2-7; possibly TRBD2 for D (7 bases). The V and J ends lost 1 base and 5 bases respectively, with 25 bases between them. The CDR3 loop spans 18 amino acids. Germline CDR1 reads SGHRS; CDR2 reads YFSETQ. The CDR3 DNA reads TGCGCCAGCAGCTTGACCGCGGGGGCCCGACTGATTTTACACGAGCAGTACTTC. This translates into CASSLTAGARLILHEQYF. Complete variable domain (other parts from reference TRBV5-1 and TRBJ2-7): KAGVTQTPRYLIKTRGQQVTLSCSPISGHRSVSWYQQTPGQGLQFLFEYFSETQRNKGNFPGRFSGRQFSNSRSEMNVSTLELGDSALYLCASSLTAGARLILHEQYFGPGTRLTVT.

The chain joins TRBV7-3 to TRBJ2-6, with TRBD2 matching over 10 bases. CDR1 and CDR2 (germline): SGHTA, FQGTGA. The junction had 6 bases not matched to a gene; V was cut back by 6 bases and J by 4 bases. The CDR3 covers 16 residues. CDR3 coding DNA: TGTGCCAGCAGTTCGACTAGCGGGCCCGGGGCCAACGTCCTGACTTTC. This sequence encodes CASSSTSGPGANVLTF. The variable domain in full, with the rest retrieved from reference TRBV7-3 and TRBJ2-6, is GAGVSQTPSNKVTEKGKYVELRCDPISGHTALYWYRQSLGQGPEFLIYFQGTGAADDSGLPNDRFFAVRPEGSVSTLKIQRTERGDSAVYLCASSSTSGPGANVLTFGAGSRLTVL.